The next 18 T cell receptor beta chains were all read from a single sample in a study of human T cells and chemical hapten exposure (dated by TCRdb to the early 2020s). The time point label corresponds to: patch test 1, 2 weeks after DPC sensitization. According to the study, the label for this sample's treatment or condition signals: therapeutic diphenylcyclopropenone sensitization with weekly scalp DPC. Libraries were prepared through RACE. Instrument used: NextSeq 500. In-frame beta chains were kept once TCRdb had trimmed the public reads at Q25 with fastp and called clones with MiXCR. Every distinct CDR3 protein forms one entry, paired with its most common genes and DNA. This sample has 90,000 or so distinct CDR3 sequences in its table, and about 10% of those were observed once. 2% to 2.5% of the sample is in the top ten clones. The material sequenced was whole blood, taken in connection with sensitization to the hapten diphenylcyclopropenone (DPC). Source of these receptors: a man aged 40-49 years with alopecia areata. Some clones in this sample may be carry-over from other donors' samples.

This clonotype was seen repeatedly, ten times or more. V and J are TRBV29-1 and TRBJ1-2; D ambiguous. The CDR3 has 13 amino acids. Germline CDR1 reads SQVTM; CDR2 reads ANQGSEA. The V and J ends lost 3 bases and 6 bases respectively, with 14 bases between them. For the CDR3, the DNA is TGCAGCGTTGAGGACGGCGGAGGGAATGGCTACACCTTC. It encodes CSVEDGGGNGYTF.

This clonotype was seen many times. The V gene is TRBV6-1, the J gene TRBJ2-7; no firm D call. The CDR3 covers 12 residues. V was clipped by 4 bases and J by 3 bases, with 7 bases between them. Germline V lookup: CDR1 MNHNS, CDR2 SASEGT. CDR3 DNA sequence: TGTGCCAGCAGTGTGGCCGGCTACGAGCAGTACGTC. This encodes CASSVAGYEQYV.

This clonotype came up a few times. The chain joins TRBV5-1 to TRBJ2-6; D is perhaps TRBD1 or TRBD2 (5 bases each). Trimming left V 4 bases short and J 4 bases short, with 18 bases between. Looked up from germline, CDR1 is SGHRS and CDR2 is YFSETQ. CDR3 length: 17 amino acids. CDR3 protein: CASSPHSGTPGANVLTF. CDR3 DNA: TGCGCCAGCAGCCCGCACTCCGGGACCCCCGGGGCCAACGTCCTGACTTTC. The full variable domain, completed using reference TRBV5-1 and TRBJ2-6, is KAGVTQTPRYLIKTRGQQVTLSCSPISGHRSVSWYQQTPGQGLQFLFEYFSETQRNKGNFPGRFSGRQFSNSRSEMNVSTLELGDSALYLCASSPHSGTPGANVLTFGAGSRLTVL.

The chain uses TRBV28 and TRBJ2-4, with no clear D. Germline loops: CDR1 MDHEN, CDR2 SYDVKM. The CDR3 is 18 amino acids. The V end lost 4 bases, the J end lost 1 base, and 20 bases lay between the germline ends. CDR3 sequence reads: CASSSVAPSTPAKNIQYF. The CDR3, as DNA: TGTGCCAGCAGTTCAGTGGCCCCATCGACACCTGCCAAAAACATTCAGTACTTC.

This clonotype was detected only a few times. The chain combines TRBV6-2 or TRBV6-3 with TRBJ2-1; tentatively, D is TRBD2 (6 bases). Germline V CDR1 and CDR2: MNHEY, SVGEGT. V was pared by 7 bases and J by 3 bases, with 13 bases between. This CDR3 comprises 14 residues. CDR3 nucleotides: TGTGCCAGCACCGGGGCGGGGTTCTACAATGAGCAGTTCTTC. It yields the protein CASTGAGFYNEQFF.

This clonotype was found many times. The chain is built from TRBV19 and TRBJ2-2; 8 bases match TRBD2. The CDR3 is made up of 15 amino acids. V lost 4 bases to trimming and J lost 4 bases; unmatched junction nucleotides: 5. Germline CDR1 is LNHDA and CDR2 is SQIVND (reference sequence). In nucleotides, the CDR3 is TGTGCCAGTAGTAGAGCGGGAGTCGGCACCGGGGAGCTGTTTTTT. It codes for CASSRAGVGTGELFF.

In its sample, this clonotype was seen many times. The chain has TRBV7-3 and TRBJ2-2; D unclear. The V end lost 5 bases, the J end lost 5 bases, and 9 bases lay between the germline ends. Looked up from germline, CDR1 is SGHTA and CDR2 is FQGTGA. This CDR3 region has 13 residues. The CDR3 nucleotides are TGTGCCAGCAGCGTCCGCGGAACCGGGGAGCTGTTTTTT. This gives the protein CASSVRGTGELFF.

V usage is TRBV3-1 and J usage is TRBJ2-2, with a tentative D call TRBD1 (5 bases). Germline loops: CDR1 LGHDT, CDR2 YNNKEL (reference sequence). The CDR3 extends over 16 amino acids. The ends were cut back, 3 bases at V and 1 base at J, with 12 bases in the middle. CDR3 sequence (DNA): TGTGCCAGCAGCCAGCTGGGGCGGAAGAACACCGGGGAGCTGTTTTTT. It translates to CASSQLGRKNTGELFF.

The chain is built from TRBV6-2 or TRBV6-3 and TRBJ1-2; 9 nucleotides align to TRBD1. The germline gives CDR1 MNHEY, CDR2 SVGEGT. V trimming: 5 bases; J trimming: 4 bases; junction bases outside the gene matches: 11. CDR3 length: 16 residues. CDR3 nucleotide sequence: TGTGCCAGCAGTGCTGCCGGGACAGGGTTCCTCTATGGCTACACCTTC. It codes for CASSAAGTGFLYGYTF.

Here the CDR3 reads CSTNPAGQLYEQYF. The CDR3 DNA sequence: TGCAGTACAAACCCCGCGGGACAGTTGTACGAGCAGTACTTC. The chain couples TRBV20-1 to TRBJ2-7; tentatively, D is TRBD1 (7 bases). The CDR3 runs to 14 residues. The germline gives CDR1 DFQATT, CDR2 SNEGSKA (reference sequence). V was cut by 8 bases and J by 4 bases, with 21 bases left in between.

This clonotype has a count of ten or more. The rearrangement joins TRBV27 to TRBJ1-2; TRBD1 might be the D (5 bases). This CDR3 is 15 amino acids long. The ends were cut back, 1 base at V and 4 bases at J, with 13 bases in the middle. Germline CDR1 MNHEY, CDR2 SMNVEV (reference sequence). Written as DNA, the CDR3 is TGTGCCAGCAGTTTATACCCAGGGTTAGGCTATGGCTACACCTTC. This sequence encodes CASSLYPGLGYGYTF.

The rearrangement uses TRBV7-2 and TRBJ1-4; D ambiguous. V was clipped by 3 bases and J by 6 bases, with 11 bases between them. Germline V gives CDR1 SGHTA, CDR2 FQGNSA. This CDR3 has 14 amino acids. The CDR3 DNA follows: TGTGCCAGCAGCTTCTCCAGGACCGATGAAAAACTGTTTTTT. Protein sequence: CASSFSRTDEKLFF.

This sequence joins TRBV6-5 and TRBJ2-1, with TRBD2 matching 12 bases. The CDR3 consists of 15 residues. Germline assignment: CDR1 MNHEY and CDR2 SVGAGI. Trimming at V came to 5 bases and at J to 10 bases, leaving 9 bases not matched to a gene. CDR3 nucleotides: TGTGCCAGCAGTGGACTAGCGGGGATGCAGGTAGAGCAGTTCTTC. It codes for CASSGLAGMQVEQFF.

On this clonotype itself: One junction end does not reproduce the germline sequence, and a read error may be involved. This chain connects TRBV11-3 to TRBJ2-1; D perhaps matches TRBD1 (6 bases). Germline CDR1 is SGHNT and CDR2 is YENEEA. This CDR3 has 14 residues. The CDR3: CASSLEGQYNEQFF. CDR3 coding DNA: TGTGCCAGCAGCCTAGAGGGACAATACAATGAGCAGTTCTTC.

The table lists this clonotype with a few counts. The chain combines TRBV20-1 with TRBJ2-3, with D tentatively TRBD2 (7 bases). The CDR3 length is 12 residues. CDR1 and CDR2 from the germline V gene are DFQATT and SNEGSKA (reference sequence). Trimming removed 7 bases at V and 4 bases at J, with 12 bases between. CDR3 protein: CSGKGGADTQYF. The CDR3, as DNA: TGCAGTGGAAAAGGGGGGGCAGATACGCAGTATTTT.

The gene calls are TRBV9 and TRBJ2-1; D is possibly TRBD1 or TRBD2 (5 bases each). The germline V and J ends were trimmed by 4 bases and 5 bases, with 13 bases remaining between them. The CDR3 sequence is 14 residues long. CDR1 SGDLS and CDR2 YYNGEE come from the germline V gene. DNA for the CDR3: TGTGCCAGCAGCTCCGGGACGCAAGACAATGAGCAGTTCTTC. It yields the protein CASSSGTQDNEQFF.

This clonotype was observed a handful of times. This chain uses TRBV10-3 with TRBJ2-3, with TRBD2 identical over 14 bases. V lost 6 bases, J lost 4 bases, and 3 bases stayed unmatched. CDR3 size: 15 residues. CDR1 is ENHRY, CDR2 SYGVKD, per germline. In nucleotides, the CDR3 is TGTGCCATCAGGGGGACTAGCGGGAGTCCAGATACGCAGTATTTT. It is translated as CAIRGTSGSPDTQYF.

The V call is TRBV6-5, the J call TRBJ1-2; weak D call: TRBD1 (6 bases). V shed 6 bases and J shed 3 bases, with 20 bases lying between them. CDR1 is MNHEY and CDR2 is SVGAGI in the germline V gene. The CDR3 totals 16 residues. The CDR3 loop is CASRIRMGGADYGYTF. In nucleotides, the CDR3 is TGTGCCAGCAGAATCCGAATGGGGGGGGCGGACTATGGCTACACCTTC.